This record concerns one TCR beta chain sequence. What it binds is not known. It was by 5'RACE template switching with UMIs that TCR beta cDNA was made. One entry per CDR3 protein, without DNA, is what TCRdb gives after re-calling the 5' RACE reads. The data show about 450,000 distinct CDR3 sequences, and the top ten clones hold approximately 6.8%. This specimen comes from a study of T cells expressing NK-cell markers. About the study: Sorted CD3+CD56-NKG2C+, CD3+CD56+NKG2C- and CD3+CD56+NKG2C+ T cells were the source of the TCR beta repertoires. Study outcomes and limitations: Top CD8+ clonotypes included the dominant CD3+CD56+NKG2C+ clonotypes in several donors. It remained uncertain whether the expanded NKG2C+ T cell clones were specific for HCMV antigens.

This CDR3 spans 17 amino acids. The TCR was taken from a woman between 18 and 69 years old in good health. The chain uses TRBV12-3 or TRBV12-4 and TRBJ1-5; TCRdb returns TRBD1, unconfirmable since there is no DNA. The source material was blood T cells: a sorted CD56 or NKG2C T cell subset, CD4+ or CD8+ T cells, or bulk PBMC T cells (not recorded which). CDR3 residues: CASSLFRSHDSNQPQHF.